These 21 T cell receptor beta chains came from one sample sequenced in a study of blood T cells in healthy people across ages. A second PCR, run for roughly 6 to 11 cycles, used a sample-barcoded 5' primer plus a J-beta primer mix. From the 5' RACE reads, TCRdb called clonotypes with MiXCR, one entry per CDR3 protein. The data contain 750,000 to 1,000,000 distinct CDR3 sequences, 25% to 35% of them singletons. These same data were also listed under a study on T cells of mothers and their children.

Sequencing was performed on blood. These receptors originate from a woman aged 40 to 55 in good health.

This sequence joins TRBV20-1 and TRBJ1-2; D remains unclear. Germline CDR1 and CDR2: DFQATT and SNEGSKA (reference sequence). There are 14 residues in the CDR3. V shed 7 bases and J shed 2 bases, with 17 bases lying between them. The DNA of the CDR3 is TGCAGTGATTCCGTGACGAGGGCCAACTATGGCTACACCTTC. Translating gives CSDSVTRANYGYTF.

CDR3 sequence: CATSRDRWTQYF. Written as DNA, the CDR3 is TGTGCCACCAGCAGAGATCGGTGGACCCAGTACTTC. The chain is built from TRBV15 and TRBJ2-5; D remains unclear. Trimming removed 0 bases at V and 7 bases at J, with 6 bases between. The CDR3 is made up of 12 amino acids. Germline-derived CDR1 and CDR2 are LNHNV and YYDKDF (reference sequence).

CDR3 nucleotide sequence: TGTGCCAGCAGTGATGCGGGACAGGGGACCACCGGGGAGCTGTTTTTT. It yields the protein CASSDAGQGTTGELFF. V is TRBV25-1 and J is TRBJ2-2; 10 nucleotides agree with TRBD1. J was trimmed by 4 bases and V by 3 bases; bases with no gene match: 5. The germline gives CDR1 MGHDK, CDR2 SYGVNS. The CDR3 has 16 residues.

This clonotype was detected only a few times. The rearrangement uses TRBV5-1 and TRBJ1-1, with 8 bases that match TRBD1. There are 14 residues in the CDR3. Looked up from germline, CDR1 is SGHRS and CDR2 is YFSETQ. V trimming: 4 bases; J trimming: 7 bases; junction bases outside the gene matches: 9. The CDR3 loop reads CASSPTTGGGEAFF. The CDR3 DNA reads TGCGCCAGCAGCCCTACAACAGGGGGGGGTGAAGCTTTCTTT.

This clonotype was counted many times. J is TRBJ2-7 and V is TRBV7-8; TRBD1 matches at 7 bases. J lost 4 bases, V lost 5 bases, and 5 bases had no gene match. CDR1 SGHVS and CDR2 FQNEAQ come from the germline V gene. This CDR3 contains 13 residues. CDR3 sequence (DNA): TGTGCCAGCAGCCGCCAGACAGGGTACGAGCAGTACTTC. Translating it yields CASSRQTGYEQYF.

The gene calls are TRBV5-1 and TRBJ1-1, with 7 bases lining up with TRBD1. With 0 bases clipped from V and 3 bases from J, the junction kept 5 bases outside the gene matches. Per germline, CDR1 SGHRS and CDR2 YFSETQ. The CDR3 runs to 15 residues. CDR3 sequence reads: CASSLGVGTDTEAFF. CDR3 DNA sequence: TGCGCCAGCAGCTTGGGGGTTGGGACAGACACTGAAGCTTTCTTT.

This chain links TRBV28 with TRBJ1-2, with 12 bases lining up with TRBD1. V trimming: 5 bases; J trimming: 7 bases; junction bases outside the gene matches: 8. The length of the CDR3 is 15 residues. Germline CDR1 reads MDHEN; CDR2 reads SYDVKM. CDR3: CASSTGTGGLGGYTF. CDR3 sequence (DNA): TGTGCCAGCAGTACCGGGACAGGGGGCCTCGGTGGCTACACCTTC.

To note about this clonotype: Given a much more abundant clone one base away, this may be a read error. The CDR3 DNA follows: TGCAGCGTTGAAGAACCCGCTAGGATAGATACGCAGTATTTT. It codes for CSVEEPARIDTQYF. The chain uses TRBV29-1 and TRBJ2-3, with D unclear. The germline V and J ends were trimmed by 0 bases and 5 bases, with 12 bases remaining between them. The germline V gene has CDR1 SQVTM and CDR2 ANQGSEA. The CDR3 is 14 amino acids.

The table lists this clonotype with many counts. The chain combines TRBV7-2 with TRBJ2-1; weak D call: TRBD1 (5 bases). CDR1 is SGHTA, CDR2 FQGNSA, per germline. This CDR3 spans 14 amino acids. V was pared by 1 base and J by 1 base, with 5 bases between. CDR3 DNA: TGTGCCAGCAGCTTAGGGACATCCTACAATGAGCAGTTCTTC. Protein sequence: CASSLGTSYNEQFF. The variable domain in full, with the rest retrieved from reference TRBV7-2 and TRBJ2-1, is GAGVSQSPSNKVTEKGKDVELRCDPISGHTALYWYRQSLGQGLEFLIYFQGNSAPDKSGLPSDRFSAERTGGSVSTLTIQRTQQEDSAVYLCASSLGTSYNEQFFGPGTRLTVL.

The chain combines TRBV13 with TRBJ2-2; D possibly corresponds to TRBD1 (6 bases). Deletions cut 2 bases from V and 4 bases from J, with 11 bases between. Germline CDR1 is PRHDT and CDR2 is FYEKMQ (reference sequence). This CDR3 region has 15 residues. CDR3: CASSLSGQLTGELFF. In DNA form, the CDR3 reads TGTGCCAGCAGCTTATCCGGACAGCTCACCGGGGAGCTGTTTTTT.

This clonotype was counted only a few times. For the CDR3, the DNA is TGTGCCAGCAGTCTAGCGGGGCCTCGGGACGTCCTGACTTTC. It is translated as CASSLAGPRDVLTF. This sequence joins TRBV7-2 and TRBJ2-6; TRBD2 aligns across 9 bases. The V gene's germline CDR1 is SGHTA and CDR2 FQGNSA. This CDR3 is 14 amino acids long. With 6 bases clipped from V and 11 bases from J, the junction kept 8 bases outside the gene matches.

In nucleotides, the CDR3 is TGTGCCATCAGTGCCGCGGGACAGGGGGCGGACGAGCAGTACTTC. The encoded protein is CAISAAGQGADEQYF. The chain carries TRBV10-3 and TRBJ2-4, with 12 nucleotides matching TRBD1. The J call is uncertain, as TRBJ2-7 better fits the DNA end. This CDR3 has 15 residues. From germline, CDR1 is ENHRY and CDR2 SYGVKD.

The table lists this clonotype with a few counts. One end of the junction does not line up with germline, which may come from a read error. This chain links TRBV3-1 with TRBJ2-1; 7 nucleotides match TRBD1. The CDR3 runs 13 residues. CDR1 LGHDT and CDR2 YNNKEL come from the germline V gene (reference sequence). The CDR3 loop is CATSQGAYNEQFF. The DNA of the CDR3 is TGTGCCACCAGCCAGGGGGCCTACAATGAGCAGTTCTTC.

Ten or more counts support this clonotype. V and J are TRBV9 and TRBJ2-6; 9 bases agree with TRBD1. Germline trimming cut 1 base from V and 0 bases from J; bases unmatched to any gene: 5. The CDR3 has 18 amino acids. CDR1 and CDR2 (germline): SGDLS, YYNGEE. The CDR3 region is CASSVRGTGISGANVLTF. CDR3 DNA: TGTGCCAGCAGCGTAAGGGGGACAGGGATCTCTGGGGCCAACGTCCTGACTTTC.

This chain links TRBV4-3 with TRBJ2-5, with a possible D match to TRBD2 (6 bases). Trimming removed 0 bases from V and 2 bases from J, with 10 bases in between. CDR1 LGHNA and CDR2 YSLEER come from the germline V gene. The length of the CDR3 is 15 residues. The CDR3 coding sequence is TGCGCCAGCAGCCAAGATCGGGGGAATCAAGAGACCCAGTACTTC. Amino acid sequence: CASSQDRGNQETQYF.

The J gene is TRBJ2-7, the V gene TRBV27; D is possibly TRBD1 (6 bases). Germline lookup yields CDR1 MNHEY and CDR2 SMNVEV (reference sequence). The CDR3 totals 14 residues. V was shortened by 4 bases and J by 1 base, with 11 bases between the two germline ends. CDR3 nucleotide sequence: TGTGCCAGCAGTTCTACTAGGGGGTCCTACGAGCAGTACTTC. It encodes CASSSTRGSYEQYF.

V is TRBV12-3 or TRBV12-4 and J is TRBJ2-3; 10 nucleotides match TRBD1. V shed 2 bases, J shed 1 base, and the junction held 3 bases outside the gene matches. This CDR3 is 16 amino acids long. The CDR3, as DNA: TGTGCCAGCAGTTTAAAAGGGACAGGGGGCACAGATACGCAGTATTTT. Amino acids: CASSLKGTGGTDTQYF.

At least ten counts were recorded for this clonotype. The chain employs TRBV7-2 and TRBJ2-3, with TRBD2 matching 7 bases. Germline CDR1 SGHTA, CDR2 FQGNSA. The ends lost 5 bases at V and 2 bases at J; junction bases unmatched: 7. CDR3 length: 15 residues. This CDR3 reads CASSPQGGPTDTQYF. The DNA for the CDR3 is TGTGCCAGCAGCCCTCAGGGAGGGCCCACAGATACGCAGTATTTT.

The sample holds one count of this clonotype. The chain is built from TRBV5-1 and TRBJ1-5, with a tentative D call TRBD1 (5 bases). Trimming pared 4 bases from V and 2 bases from J, leaving 22 bases between. The CDR3 spans 18 residues. Germline assignment: CDR1 SGHRS and CDR2 YFSETQ. CDR3 residues: CASSALPGPGIGNQPQHF. In DNA form, the CDR3 reads TGCGCCAGCAGCGCGCTACCGGGACCGGGAATCGGCAATCAGCCCCAGCATTTT.

This clonotype was found a few times. The chain uses TRBV18 and TRBJ2-7, with 9 bases fitting TRBD1. V trimming: 0 bases; J trimming: 7 bases; junction bases outside the gene matches: 10. CDR1 and CDR2 from the germline V gene are KGHSH and LQKENI. This CDR3 region has 16 residues. The CDR3 nucleotides are TGTGCCAGCTCACCACCGGGAACAGGGGGCTACCTGGAGCAGTACTTC. Protein product: CASSPPGTGGYLEQYF.

The V gene is TRBV6-2 or TRBV6-3, the J gene TRBJ1-1, with D perhaps TRBD1 (6 bases). Deletions cut 2 bases from V and 3 bases from J, with 13 bases between. Per the germline V gene, CDR1 is MNHEY and CDR2 is SVGEGT. The CDR3 is 15 residues long. As DNA, the CDR3 is TGTGCCAGCAGTTACGGACAGCAGATGGACACTGAAGCTTTCTTT. Its translation is CASSYGQQMDTEAFF.